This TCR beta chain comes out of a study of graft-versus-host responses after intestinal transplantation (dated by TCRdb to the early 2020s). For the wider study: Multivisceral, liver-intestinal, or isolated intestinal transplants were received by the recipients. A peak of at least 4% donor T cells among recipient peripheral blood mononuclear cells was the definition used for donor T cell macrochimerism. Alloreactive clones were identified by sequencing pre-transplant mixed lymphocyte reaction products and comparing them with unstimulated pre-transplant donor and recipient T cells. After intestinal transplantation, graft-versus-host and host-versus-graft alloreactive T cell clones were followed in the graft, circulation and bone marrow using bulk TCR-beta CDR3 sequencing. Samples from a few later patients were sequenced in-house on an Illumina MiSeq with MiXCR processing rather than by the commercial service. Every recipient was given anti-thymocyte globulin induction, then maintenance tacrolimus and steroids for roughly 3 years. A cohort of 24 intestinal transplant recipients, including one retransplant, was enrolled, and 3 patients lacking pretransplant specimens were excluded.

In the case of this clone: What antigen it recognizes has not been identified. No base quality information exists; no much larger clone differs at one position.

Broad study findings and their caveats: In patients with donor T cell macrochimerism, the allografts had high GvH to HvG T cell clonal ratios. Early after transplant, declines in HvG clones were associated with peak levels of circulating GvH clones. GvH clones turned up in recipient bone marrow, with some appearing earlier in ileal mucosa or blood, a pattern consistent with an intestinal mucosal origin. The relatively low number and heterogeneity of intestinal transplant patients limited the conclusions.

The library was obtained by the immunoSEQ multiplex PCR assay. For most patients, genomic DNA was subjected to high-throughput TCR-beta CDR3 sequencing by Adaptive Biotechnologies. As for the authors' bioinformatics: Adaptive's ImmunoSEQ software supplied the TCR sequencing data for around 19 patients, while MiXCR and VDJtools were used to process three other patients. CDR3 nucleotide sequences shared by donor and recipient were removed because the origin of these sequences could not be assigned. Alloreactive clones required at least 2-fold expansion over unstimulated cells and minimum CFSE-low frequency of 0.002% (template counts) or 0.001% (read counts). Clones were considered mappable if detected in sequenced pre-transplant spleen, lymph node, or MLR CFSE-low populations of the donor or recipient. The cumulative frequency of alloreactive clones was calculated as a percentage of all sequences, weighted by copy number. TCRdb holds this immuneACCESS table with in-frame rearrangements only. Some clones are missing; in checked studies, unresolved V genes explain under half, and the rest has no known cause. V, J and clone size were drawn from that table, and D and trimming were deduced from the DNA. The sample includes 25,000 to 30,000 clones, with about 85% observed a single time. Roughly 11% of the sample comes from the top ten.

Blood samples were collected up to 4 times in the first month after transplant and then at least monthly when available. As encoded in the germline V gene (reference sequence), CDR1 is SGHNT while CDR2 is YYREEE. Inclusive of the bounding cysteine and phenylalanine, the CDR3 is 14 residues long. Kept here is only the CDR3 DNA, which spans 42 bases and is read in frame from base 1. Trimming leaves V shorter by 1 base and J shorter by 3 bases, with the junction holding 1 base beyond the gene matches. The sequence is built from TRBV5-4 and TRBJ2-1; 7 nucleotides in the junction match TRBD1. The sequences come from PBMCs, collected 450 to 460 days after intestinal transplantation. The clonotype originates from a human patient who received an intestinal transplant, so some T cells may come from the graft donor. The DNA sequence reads TGTGCCAGCAGCTTGCCAGGGGGCTACAATGAGCAGTTCTTC. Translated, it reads CASSLPGGYNEQFF.